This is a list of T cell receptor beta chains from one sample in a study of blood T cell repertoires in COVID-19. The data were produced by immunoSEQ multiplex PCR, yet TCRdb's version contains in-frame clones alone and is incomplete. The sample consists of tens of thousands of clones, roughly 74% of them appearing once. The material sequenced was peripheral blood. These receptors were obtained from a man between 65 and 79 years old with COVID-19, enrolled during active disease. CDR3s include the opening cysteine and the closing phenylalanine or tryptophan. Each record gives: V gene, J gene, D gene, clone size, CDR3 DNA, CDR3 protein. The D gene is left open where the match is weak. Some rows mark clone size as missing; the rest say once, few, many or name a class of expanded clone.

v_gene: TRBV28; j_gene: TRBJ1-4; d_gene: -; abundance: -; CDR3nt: TGTGCCAGCAGTTTCCCTACCGAGAGGTTAGGGGAAACTAATGAAAAACTGTTTTTT; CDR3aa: CASSFPTERLGETNEKLFF
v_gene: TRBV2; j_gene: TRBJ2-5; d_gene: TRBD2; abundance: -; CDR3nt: TGTGCCAGCACCGAAGGGAGGGGCAGGGCTCGGGAGACCCAGTACTTC; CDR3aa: CASTEGRGRARETQYF
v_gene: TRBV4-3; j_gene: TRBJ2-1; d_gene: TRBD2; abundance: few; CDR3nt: TGCGCCAGCAGCCAAGATTCTAGCGGGGGTTCCTACAATGAGCAGTTCTTC; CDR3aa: CASSQDSSGGSYNEQFF
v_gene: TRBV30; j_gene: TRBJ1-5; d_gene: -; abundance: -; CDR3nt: TGTGCCTGGAGTACCCAGTCTAATCAGCCCCAGCATTTT; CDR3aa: CAWSTQSNQPQHF
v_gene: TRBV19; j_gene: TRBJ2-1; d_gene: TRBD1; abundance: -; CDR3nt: TGTGCCAGTAGTATCGGACCGGGACAGGGTCTGTACAATGAGCAGTTCTTC; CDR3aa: CASSIGPGQGLYNEQFF
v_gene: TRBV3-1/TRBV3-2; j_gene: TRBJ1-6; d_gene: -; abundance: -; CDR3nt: TGTGCCAGCAGCGGGAGAGAGGGCAACTATAATTCACCCCTCCACTTT; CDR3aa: CASSGREGNYNSPLHF
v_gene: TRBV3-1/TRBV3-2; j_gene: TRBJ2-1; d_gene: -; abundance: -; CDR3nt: TGTGCCAGCAGCCGACGATTAGCACGTAGTTTCAATGAGCAGTTCTTC; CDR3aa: CASSRRLARSFNEQFF
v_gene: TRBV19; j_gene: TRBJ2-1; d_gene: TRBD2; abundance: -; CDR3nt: TGTGCCAGTAGCCCCGCGGGGAGGGCCCTGGGTGAGCAGTTCTTC; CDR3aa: CASSPAGRALGEQFF
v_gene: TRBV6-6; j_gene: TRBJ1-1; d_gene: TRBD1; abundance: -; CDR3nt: TGTGCCAGCAGTTACCCCGGACAGGGGGCCACTGAAGCTTTCTTT; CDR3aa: CASSYPGQGATEAFF
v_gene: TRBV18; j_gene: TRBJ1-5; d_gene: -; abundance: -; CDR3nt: TGTGCCAGCTCCACAGGCAGGGATCAGCCCCAGCATTTT; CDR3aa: CASSTGRDQPQHF
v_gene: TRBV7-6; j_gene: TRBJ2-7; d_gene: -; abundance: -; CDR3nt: TGTGCCAGCAGCTTAGCGCAGTCGGGAAGCGCCTACGAGCAGTACTTC; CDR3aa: CASSLAQSGSAYEQYF
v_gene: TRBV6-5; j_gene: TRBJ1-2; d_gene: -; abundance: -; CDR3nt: TGTGCCAGCAGTTACACGACAGCTTCCTATGGCTACACCTTC; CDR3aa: CASSYTTASYGYTF
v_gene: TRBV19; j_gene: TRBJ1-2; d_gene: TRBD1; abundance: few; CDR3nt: TGTGCCAGTACCGAATCGCCTGGACAGGGGGGTGGCTACACCTTC; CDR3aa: CASTESPGQGGGYTF
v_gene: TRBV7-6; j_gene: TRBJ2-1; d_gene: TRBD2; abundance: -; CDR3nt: TGTGCCAGCAGCCCGCGAAGGGGTGGTGGGACTAGCTTCAATGAGCAGTTCTTC; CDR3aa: CASSPRRGGGTSFNEQFF
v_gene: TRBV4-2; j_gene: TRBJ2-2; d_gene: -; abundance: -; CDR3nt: TGTGCCAGCAGCCAAGACCTATTCCTGAACACCGGGGAGCTGTTTTTT; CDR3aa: CASSQDLFLNTGELFF
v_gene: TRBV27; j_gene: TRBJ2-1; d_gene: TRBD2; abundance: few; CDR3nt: TGTGCCAGCAGCCCCGGGGGGAATGAGCAGTTCTTC; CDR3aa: CASSPGGNEQFF
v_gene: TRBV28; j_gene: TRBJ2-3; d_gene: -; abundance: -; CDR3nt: TGTGCCAGCAGTTGGAGACTAGCAGATACGCAGTATTTT; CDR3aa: CASSWRLADTQYF
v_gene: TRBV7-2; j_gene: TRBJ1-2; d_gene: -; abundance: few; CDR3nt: TGTGCCAGCAGCTTAGCGCAGGCTTTCTATGGCTACACCTTC; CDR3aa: CASSLAQAFYGYTF
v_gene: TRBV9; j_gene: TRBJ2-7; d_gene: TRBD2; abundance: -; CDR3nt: TGTGCCAGCAGCGTAGAGGCTAGCGGGAGTTACGAGCAGTACTTC; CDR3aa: CASSVEASGSYEQYF
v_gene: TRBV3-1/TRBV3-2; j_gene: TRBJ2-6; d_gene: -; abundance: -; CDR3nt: TGTGCCAGCAGCCCCCCTCTAGGGGCTGGGGCCAACGTCCTGACTTTC; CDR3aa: CASSPPLGAGANVLTF
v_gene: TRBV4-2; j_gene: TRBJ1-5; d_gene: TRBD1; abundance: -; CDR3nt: TGTGCCAGCAGCCAGGAGGACAGGGGGATAGTTCAGCCCCAGCATTTT; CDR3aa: CASSQEDRGIVQPQHF
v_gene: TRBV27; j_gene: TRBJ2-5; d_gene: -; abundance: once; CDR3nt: TGTGCCAGCAGTTGGGGACACGCCGTGGAGACCCAGTACTTC; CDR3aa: CASSWGHAVETQYF
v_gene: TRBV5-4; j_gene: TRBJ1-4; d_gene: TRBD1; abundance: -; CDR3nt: TGTGCCAGCAGCTTGGCAGGGGGTGAGGGTGAAAAACTGTTTTTT; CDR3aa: CASSLAGGEGEKLFF
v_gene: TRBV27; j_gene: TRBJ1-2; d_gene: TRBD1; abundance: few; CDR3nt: TGTGCCAGCAGCCCACTCAGGACAGGGAATTATGGCTACACCTTC; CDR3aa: CASSPLRTGNYGYTF
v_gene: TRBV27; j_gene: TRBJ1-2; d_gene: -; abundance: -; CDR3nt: TGTGCCAGCAGTACCTCTGGGGCCGCCTATGGCTACACCTTC; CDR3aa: CASSTSGAAYGYTF
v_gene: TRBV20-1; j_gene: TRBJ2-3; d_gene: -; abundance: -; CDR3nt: TGCAGTGCTAGTTCTTCCGCAGATACGCAGTATTTT; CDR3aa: CSASSSADTQYF
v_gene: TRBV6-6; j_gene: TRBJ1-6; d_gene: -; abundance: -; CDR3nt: TGTGCCAGCAGTCTGACAGCTTATAATTCACCCCTCCACTTT; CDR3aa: CASSLTAYNSPLHF
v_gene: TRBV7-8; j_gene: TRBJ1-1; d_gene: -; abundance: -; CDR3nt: TGTGCCAGCAGCTTAGGTCCAGAAAACACTGAAGCTTTCTTT; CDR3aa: CASSLGPENTEAFF
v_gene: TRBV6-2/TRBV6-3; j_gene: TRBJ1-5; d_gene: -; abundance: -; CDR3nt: TGTGCCAGCAGTTACCGAGGAGCGTCCGCTCAGCCCCAGCATTTT; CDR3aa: CASSYRGASAQPQHF
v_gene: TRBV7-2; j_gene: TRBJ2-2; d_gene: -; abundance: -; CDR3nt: TGTGCCAGCAGCTTACGGGTCGGGAGGAACACCGGGGAGCTGTTTTTT; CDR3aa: CASSLRVGRNTGELFF
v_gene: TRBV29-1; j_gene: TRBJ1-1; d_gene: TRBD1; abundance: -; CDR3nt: TGCAGCGTTGAAAACACAGGGGTGAACGCTGAAGCTTTCTTT; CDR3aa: CSVENTGVNAEAFF
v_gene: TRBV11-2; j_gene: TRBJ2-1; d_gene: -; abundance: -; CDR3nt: TGTGCCAGCAGCTTTGCCAGAAAGAATGAGCAGTTCTTC; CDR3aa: CASSFARKNEQFF
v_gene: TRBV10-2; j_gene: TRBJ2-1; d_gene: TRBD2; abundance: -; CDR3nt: TGCGCCAGCAGTGATCCTAGCGGGAAGAATGAGCAGTTCTTC; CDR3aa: CASSDPSGKNEQFF
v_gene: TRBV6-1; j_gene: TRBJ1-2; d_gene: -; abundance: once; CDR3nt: TGTGCCAGCAGTGAAGAGAGGCATCGGTACACTGGCTACACCTTC; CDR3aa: CASSEERHRYTGYTF
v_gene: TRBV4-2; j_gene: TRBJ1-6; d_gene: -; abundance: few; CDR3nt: TGTGCCAGCAGCCCGGAACGGGACACCGGGAAGGCCCTCCACTTT; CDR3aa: CASSPERDTGKALHF
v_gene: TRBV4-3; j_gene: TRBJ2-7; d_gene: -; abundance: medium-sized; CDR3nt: TGCGCCAGCAGCCAAGATCGAGGCGGGATCTACGAGCAGTACTTC; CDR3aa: CASSQDRGGIYEQYF
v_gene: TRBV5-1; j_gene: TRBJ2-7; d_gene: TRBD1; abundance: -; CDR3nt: TGCGCCAGCAGCTCCGGACAGGGGGCAGGAGAGCAGTACTTC; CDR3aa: CASSSGQGAGEQYF
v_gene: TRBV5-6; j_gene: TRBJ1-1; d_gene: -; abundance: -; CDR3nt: TGTGCCAGCAGCTTGCTACAGCTGAACACTGAAGCTTTCTTT; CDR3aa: CASSLLQLNTEAFF
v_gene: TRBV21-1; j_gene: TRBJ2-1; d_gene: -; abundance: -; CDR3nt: TGTGCCAGCAGCAAGGCTAGGGGACTAGCGGATTTCAATGAGCAGTTCTTC; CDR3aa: CASSKARGLADFNEQFF
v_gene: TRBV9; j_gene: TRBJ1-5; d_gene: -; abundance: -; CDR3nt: TGTGCCAGCAGCCCGGGGGGCGGCAATCAGCCCCAGCATTTT; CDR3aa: CASSPGGGNQPQHF
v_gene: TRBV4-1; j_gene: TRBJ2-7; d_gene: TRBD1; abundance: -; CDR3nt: TGCGCCAGCAGCTTACGGACAGGAAGCTCCTACGAGCAGTACTTC; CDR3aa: CASSLRTGSSYEQYF
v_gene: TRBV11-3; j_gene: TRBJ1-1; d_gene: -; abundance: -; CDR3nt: TGTGCCAGCAGCTTGGACAGCCAGAACACTGAAGCTTTCTTT; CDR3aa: CASSLDSQNTEAFF
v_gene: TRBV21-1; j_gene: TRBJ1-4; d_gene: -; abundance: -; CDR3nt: TGTGCCAGCAGCAAATATTTCAGGGGGATGGCTAATGAAAAACTGTTTTTT; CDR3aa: CASSKYFRGMANEKLFF
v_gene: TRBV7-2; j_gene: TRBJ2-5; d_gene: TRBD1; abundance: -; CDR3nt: TGTGCCAGCAGCTCGACGGCACAGGGGGAGACCCAGTACTTC; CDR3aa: CASSSTAQGETQYF
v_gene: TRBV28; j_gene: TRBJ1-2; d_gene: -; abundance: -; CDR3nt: TGTGCCAGCAGTTTCAACCCCGGGGAACGTGACTATGGCTACACCTTC; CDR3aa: CASSFNPGERDYGYTF
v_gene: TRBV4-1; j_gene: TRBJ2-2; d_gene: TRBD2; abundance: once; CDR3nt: TGCGCCAGCAGCCAAGGGGGACTAGCGGGAGTGGTGTGGTTGAGGGAGCTGTTTTTT; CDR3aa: CASSQGGLAGVVWLRELFF
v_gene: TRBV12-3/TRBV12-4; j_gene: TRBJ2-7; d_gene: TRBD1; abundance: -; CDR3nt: TGTGCCAGCAGAGGGACAGGGACCTACGAGCAGTACTTC; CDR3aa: CASRGTGTYEQYF
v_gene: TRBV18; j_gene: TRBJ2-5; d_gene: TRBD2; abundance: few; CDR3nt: TGTGCCAGCTCACCACCGAGCCGGGGAGGGGAGACCCAGTACTTC; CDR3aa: CASSPPSRGGETQYF